The source of this TCR beta chain is a study of T cells in Graves' hyperthyroidism and ophthalmopathy. The table lists this clonotype with many counts. Its cognate antigen is unknown. General observations from the study: Also found in blood were most expanded thyroid clonotypes above 0.001. Patients with ophthalmopathy were separated from those with stable hyperthyroidism by a 13 V-J model.

The CDR3 regions of TCR beta were amplified from RNA transcripts. The study used the HTBI primer set for a first-round RT-PCR of the TCR CDR3. One entry per CDR3 protein, called by TCRdb with MiXCR from the multiplex PCR reads. The table shows hundreds of thousands of distinct CDR3 sequences, with approximately 16% occurring only once. Exclusion followed for patients with uncontrolled infection, other autoimmune disease, pregnancy or lactation. Diagnosing involved the use of clinical symptoms, serum thyroxine and TRAb, thyroid ultrasound and orbital computed tomography. CDR1 and CDR2 from the germline V gene are DFQATT and SNEGSKA (reference sequence). The V gene lost 6 bases and the J gene lost 0 bases, with 11 bases spanning the gap. The CDR3 length is 13 residues.

Sequenced: blood. The rearrangement joins TRBV20-1 to TRBJ1-1; the D gene is possibly TRBD1 (6 bases). This sequence was found in a woman aged 18 to 35 with Graves' ophthalmopathy. Here the CDR3 DNA reads TGCAGTGCCAGGGGCAGACTGAACACTGAAGCTTTCTTT. Translating gives CSARGRLNTEAFF.